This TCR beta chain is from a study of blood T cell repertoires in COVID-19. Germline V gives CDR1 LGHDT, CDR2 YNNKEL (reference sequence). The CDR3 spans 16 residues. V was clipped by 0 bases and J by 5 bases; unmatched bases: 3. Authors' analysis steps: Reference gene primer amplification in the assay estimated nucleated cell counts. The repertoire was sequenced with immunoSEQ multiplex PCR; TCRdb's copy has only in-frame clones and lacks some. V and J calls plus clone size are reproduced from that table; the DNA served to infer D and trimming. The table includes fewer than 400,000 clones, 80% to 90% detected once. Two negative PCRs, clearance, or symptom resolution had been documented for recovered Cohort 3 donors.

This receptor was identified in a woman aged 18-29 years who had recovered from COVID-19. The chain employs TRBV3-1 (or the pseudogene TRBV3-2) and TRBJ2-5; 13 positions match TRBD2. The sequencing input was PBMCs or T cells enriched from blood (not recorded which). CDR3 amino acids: CASSQETSGRTETQYF. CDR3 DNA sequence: TGTGCCAGCAGCCAAGAGACTAGCGGGAGGACTGAGACCCAGTACTTC.